These T cell receptor beta chains were read from a single sample in a study of T cell changes during pregnancy in multiple sclerosis. Sequencing used immunoSEQ multiplex PCR; TCRdb keeps in-frame clones, though not all of them. Of just under 100,000 clones in the sample, 85% to 95% were seen once. Sequences were derived from peripheral blood, sampled after pregnancy. The receptors were sampled from a female donor with multiple sclerosis, enrolled in a pregnancy study. Each CDR3 is given with its conserved first and last residue. The D gene is left open where the match is weak. Clone size is shown for a subset of rows, as once, few, many or a class of expanded clone.

>TRBJ1-3|15|-|TRBV5-1|-
CASSLDRPSGNTIYF
TGCGCCAGCAGCTTAGACAGGCCCTCTGGAAACACCATATATTTT
>TRBJ2-1|15|-|TRBV19|once
CASSLYRDKHNEQFF
TGTGCCAGTAGCCTGTACCGGGACAAACACAATGAGCAGTTCTTC
>TRBJ2-1|12|-|TRBV19|-
CASSSTMEEQFF
TGTGCCAGTAGTTCGACTATGGAGGAGCAGTTCTTC
>TRBJ1-2|14|TRBD1|TRBV4-1|-
CASSQAGGRYGYTF
TGCGCCAGCAGCCAAGCAGGGGGCCGCTATGGCTACACCTTC
>TRBJ2-7|17|TRBD1|TRBV13|-
CASSSREVGTAIYEQYF
TGTGCCAGCAGCTCCAGGGAAGTCGGGACAGCCATCTACGAGCAGTACTTC
>TRBJ2-3|15|-|TRBV12-5|-
CASGLAGATTDTQYF
TGTGCTAGTGGTTTGGCAGGGGCCACCACAGATACGCAGTATTTT
>TRBJ1-1|15|TRBD1|TRBV6-5|few
CASSYWTGLNTEAFF
TGTGCCAGCAGTTACTGGACAGGATTGAACACTGAAGCTTTCTTT
>TRBJ1-5|16|-|TRBV19|few
CASSIVPTGSNQPQHF
TGTGCCAGTAGTATAGTGCCTACAGGGAGCAATCAGCCCCAGCATTTT
>TRBJ1-5|18|-|TRBV4-1|-
CASSQDPAGSYSNQPQHF
TGCGCCAGCAGCCAAGATCCAGCAGGTTCATATAGCAATCAGCCCCAGCATTTT
>TRBJ2-1|14|TRBD1|TRBV5-1|-
CASSLRTGGNEQFF
TGCGCCAGCAGCCTTAGGACAGGGGGCAATGAGCAGTTCTTC
>TRBJ1-1|12|-|TRBV11-2|-
CASSSQVLEAFF
TGTGCCAGCAGCTCACAGGTCCTTGAAGCTTTCTTT
>TRBJ1-2|14|TRBD1|TRBV27|-
CASSLGTGAEGYTF
TGTGCCAGCAGTTTAGGGACAGGGGCGGAAGGCTACACCTTC
>TRBJ2-3|20|-|TRBV21-1|-
CASSRRLAGRPHRRTDTQYF
TGTGCCAGCAGCAGGCGACTAGCGGGAAGACCCCATCGGCGTACAGATACGCAGTATTTT
>TRBJ2-7|14|TRBD1|TRBV28|-
CASSAGTGYYEQYF
TGTGCCAGCAGTGCCGGGACAGGGTACTACGAGCAGTACTTC
>TRBJ2-3|15|-|TRBV11-2|-
CASSSTGGARDTQYF
TGTGCCAGCAGCTCCACAGGGGGGGCACGAGATACGCAGTATTTT
>TRBJ2-4|17|TRBD2|TRBV4-2|-
CASSPGLAELAKNIQYF
TGTGCCAGCAGCCCGGGACTAGCGGAGCTAGCCAAAAACATTCAGTACTTC
>TRBJ2-2|15|-|TRBV9|-
CASSVGLTNTGELFF
TGTGCCAGCAGCGTAGGACTAACGAACACCGGGGAGCTGTTTTTT
>TRBJ1-1|20|-|TRBV18|-
CASSPRAGTGVLMGNTEAFF
TGTGCCAGCTCACCCCGGGCGGGTACGGGGGTCCTTATGGGGAACACTGAAGCTTTCTTT
>TRBJ2-7|14|TRBD1|TRBV2|-
CASSTGETPYEQYF
TGTGCCAGCAGCACAGGGGAGACCCCCTACGAGCAGTACTTC
>TRBJ2-5|14|-|TRBV7-7|-
CASSRSGEGETQYF
TGTGCCAGCAGCCGGTCAGGAGAGGGAGAGACCCAGTACTTC
>TRBJ2-5|15|-|TRBV6-5|-
CASSLQGLAKETQYF
TGTGCCAGCAGTCTGCAGGGATTAGCCAAAGAGACCCAGTACTTC
>TRBJ1-2|16|TRBD1|TRBV5-5|-
CASSLTYGQGDYGYTF
TGTGCCAGCAGCCTAACCTATGGACAGGGAGACTATGGCTACACCTTC
>TRBJ1-1|11|-|TRBV11-1|-
CASSRTAKAFF
TGTGCCAGCAGCCGGACAGCGAAAGCTTTCTTT
>TRBJ1-4|16|-|TRBV2|-
CASSPLYLATNEKLFF
TGTGCCAGCAGTCCACTGTACCTAGCAACTAATGAAAAACTGTTTTTT
>TRBJ2-2|17|TRBD2|TRBV7-2|few
CASSLATSGYPGGELFF
TGTGCCAGCAGCCTTGCGACTAGCGGGTATCCCGGGGGGGAGCTGTTTTTT
>TRBJ2-7|18|TRBD1|TRBV28|-
CASSPIFTGQGVAYEQYF
TGTGCCAGCAGCCCCATTTTTACCGGACAGGGGGTGGCCTACGAGCAGTACTTC
>TRBJ1-1|13|TRBD1|TRBV10-2|once
CASSDRGQTEAFF
TGCGCCAGCAGCGACAGGGGGCAAACTGAAGCTTTCTTT
>TRBJ2-7|14|-|TRBV21-1|-
CASSTGTSGYEQYF
TGTGCCAGCAGCACAGGGACTAGCGGGTACGAGCAGTACTTC
>TRBJ2-1|12|-|TRBV15|-
CATSRVYNEQFF
TGTGCCACCAGTCGTGTCTACAATGAGCAGTTCTTC
>TRBJ2-3|15|TRBD1|TRBV6-5|-
CASRKTGASTDTQYF
TGTGCCAGCAGGAAGACAGGGGCGTCCACAGATACGCAGTATTTT
>TRBJ2-1|16|TRBD2|TRBV5-1|-
CASSPGLAAQYNEQFF
TGCGCCAGCAGTCCAGGACTAGCGGCCCAATACAATGAGCAGTTCTTC
>TRBJ2-7|13|-|TRBV18|-
CASRAARGYEQYF
TGTGCCAGCCGGGCCGCGCGGGGCTACGAGCAGTACTTC
>TRBJ2-6|16|-|TRBV7-9|once
CASSPRLGSGANVLTF
TGTGCCAGCAGCCCACGACTGGGCTCTGGGGCCAACGTCCTGACTTTC
>TRBJ2-2|14|-|TRBV5-1|-
CASSKGANTGELFF
TGCGCCAGCAGCAAGGGAGCGAACACCGGGGAGCTGTTTTTT
>TRBJ2-7|12|-|TRBV29-1|-
CSVSLERHEQYF
TGCAGCGTTTCCCTCGAGCGCCACGAGCAGTACTTC
>TRBJ2-1|13|TRBD1|TRBV7-3|-
CASSFVTGAEQFF
TGTGCCAGCAGCTTCGTGACAGGGGCTGAGCAGTTCTTC
>TRBJ2-1|17|-|TRBV4-1|-
CASSLYSTGSSYNEQFF
TGCGCCAGCAGCCTTTACTCTACAGGAAGCTCCTACAATGAGCAGTTCTTC
>TRBJ1-2|14|TRBD1|TRBV7-9|-
CASTHGTGGVGYTF
TGTGCCAGCACCCACGGGACAGGGGGTGTTGGCTACACCTTC
>TRBJ2-1|16|TRBD2|TRBV7-3|-
CASSSRLAGGVNEQFF
TGTGCCAGCAGCTCTCGACTAGCGGGAGGAGTAAATGAGCAGTTCTTC
>TRBJ2-6|18|-|TRBV9|-
CASSVPWRKGSGANVLTF
TGTGCCAGCAGCGTGCCTTGGAGGAAGGGCTCTGGGGCCAACGTCCTGACTTTC
>TRBJ1-1|14|-|TRBV5-5|once
CASSLKVGGTEAFF
TGTGCCAGCAGCCTCAAGGTCGGGGGCACTGAAGCTTTCTTT
>TRBJ2-4|17|-|TRBV21-1|-
CASSNVLYGVAKNIQYF
TGTGCCAGCAGCAACGTCCTATACGGGGTGGCCAAAAACATTCAGTACTTC
>TRBJ1-1|13|TRBD1|TRBV29-1|-
CSGRQGLGTEAFF
TGCAGCGGCAGACAGGGGTTAGGCACTGAAGCTTTCTTT
>TRBJ2-7|13|TRBD1|TRBV27|once
CASSLGTAYEQYF
TGTGCCAGCAGTTTGGGGACAGCCTACGAGCAGTACTTC
>TRBJ2-1|14|-|TRBV4-1|-
CASSPQDPYNEQFF
TGCGCCAGCAGCCCTCAGGATCCCTACAATGAGCAGTTCTTC
>TRBJ1-1|11|-|TRBV7-9|-
CASSPLSEAFF
TGTGCCAGCAGCCCCCTCTCTGAAGCTTTCTTT
>TRBJ2-3|16|TRBD2|TRBV9|-
CASSVGTSGYTDTQYF
TGTGCCAGCAGCGTAGGGACTAGCGGATACACAGATACGCAGTATTTT
>TRBJ2-2|15|-|TRBV29-1|-
CSVEDPGRTTGELFF
TGCAGCGTTGAAGACCCAGGGAGGACCACCGGGGAGCTGTTTTTT
>TRBJ2-5|14|TRBD2|TRBV5-1|few
CASSLGGSRETQYF
TGCGCCAGCAGCTTGGGCGGGAGTCGGGAGACCCAGTACTTC
>TRBJ2-1|13|TRBD2|TRBV28|-
CASRVAGGSEQFF
TGTGCCAGCAGAGTAGCGGGAGGTAGTGAGCAGTTCTTC
>TRBJ1-5|16|-|TRBV19|-
CASSIAGARGNQPQHF
TGTGCCAGTAGTATTGCTGGGGCTAGGGGCAATCAGCCCCAGCATTTT
>TRBJ2-3|16|-|TRBV7-9|-
CASPGVGEETTDTQYF
TGTGCCAGCCCCGGGGTCGGGGAAGAGACCACAGATACGCAGTATTTT
>TRBJ1-5|14|-|TRBV27|-
CASSFPGSNQPQHF
TGTGCCAGCAGTTTCCCAGGTAGCAATCAGCCCCAGCATTTT
>TRBJ2-3|16|-|TRBV7-8|-
CASSLRLVRATDTQYF
TGTGCCAGCAGCTTACGACTAGTAAGGGCTACAGATACGCAGTATTTT